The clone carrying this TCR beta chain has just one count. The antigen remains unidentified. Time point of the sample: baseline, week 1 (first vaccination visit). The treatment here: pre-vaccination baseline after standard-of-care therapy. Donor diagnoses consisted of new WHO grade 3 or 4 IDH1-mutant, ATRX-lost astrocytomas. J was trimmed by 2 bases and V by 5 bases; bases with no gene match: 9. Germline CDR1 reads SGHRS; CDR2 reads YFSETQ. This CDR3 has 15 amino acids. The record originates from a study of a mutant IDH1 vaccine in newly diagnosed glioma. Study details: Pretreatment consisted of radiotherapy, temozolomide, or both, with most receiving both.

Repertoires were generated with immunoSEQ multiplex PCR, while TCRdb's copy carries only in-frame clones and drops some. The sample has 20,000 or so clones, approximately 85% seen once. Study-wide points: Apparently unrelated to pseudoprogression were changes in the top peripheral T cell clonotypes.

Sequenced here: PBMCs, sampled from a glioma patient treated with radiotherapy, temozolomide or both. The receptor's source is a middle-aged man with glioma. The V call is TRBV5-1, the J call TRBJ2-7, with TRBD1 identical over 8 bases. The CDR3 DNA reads TGCGCCAGCAGTTCGGACAGGGCGTACACCTACGAGCAGTACTTC. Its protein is CASSSDRAYTYEQYF.